The rows below give T cell receptor beta chains drawn from one sample of a study of response to subunit inactivated influenza vaccine. TCRdb passed the RT-PCR reads through MiXCR, listing each CDR3 protein once. The sample includes 550,000 to 650,000 distinct CDR3 sequences, about 10% of them seen just once. Sequencing was performed on PBMCs from blood, taken on the day of vaccination. The receptors here all came from a man aged 50-59 years who received an inactivated influenza vaccine. Both conserved end residues are part of each CDR3. The D gene is left open where the match is weak. The size of a clone is reported for some rows only, either as once, few or many, or as a class for expanded clones.

TRBJ2-4,-,-,TRBV28,CASHTITVAKNIQYF,TGTGCCAGCCATACGATTACAGTAGCCAAAAACATTCAGTACTTC
TRBJ2-7,few,-,TRBV20-1,CSATWGSGYEQYF,TGCAGTGCTACGTGGGGGTCGGGCTACGAGCAGTACTTC
TRBJ2-3,-,-,TRBV7-3,CASSLQADRTDTQYF,TGTGCCAGCAGCTTACAAGCGGATCGCACAGATACGCAGTATTTT
TRBJ2-5,few,-,TRBV30,CAYSRGAQETQYF,TGTGCCTACTCCCGGGGGGCCCAAGAGACCCAGTACTTC
TRBJ1-1,-,-,TRBV7-2,CASSLGVANTEAFF,TGTGCCAGCAGCTTAGGGGTTGCTAACACTGAAGCTTTCTTT
TRBJ2-1,-,TRBD2,TRBV9,CASSVEGPSGRGYNEQFF,TGTGCCAGCAGCGTAGAAGGGCCTAGCGGGAGGGGGTACAATGAGCAGTTCTTC
TRBJ2-3,-,TRBD2,TRBV5-1,CATSGGLAGGYDTQYF,TGCGCCACCAGCGGGGGACTAGCGGGAGGATATGATACGCAGTATTTT
TRBJ2-4,few,TRBD2,TRBV28,CASRGAGSKNIQYF,TGTGCCAGCAGGGGAGCGGGATCCAAAAACATTCAGTACTTC
TRBJ1-2,few,TRBD1,TRBV6-6,CASSGQGTYGYTF,TGTGCCAGCAGCGGACAGGGGACCTATGGCTACACCTTC
TRBJ1-1,-,-,TRBV5-1,CASSAGSRGNTEAFF,TGCGCCAGCAGCGCAGGGTCCCGCGGAAACACTGAAGCTTTCTTT
TRBJ2-5,-,-,TRBV12-3/TRBV12-4,CASSLELVETQYF,TGTGCCAGCAGTTTAGAACTAGTGGAGACCCAGTACTTC
TRBJ2-5,-,-,TRBV7-9,CASSLGTLKMQETQYF,TGTGCCAGCAGTTTAGGGACCCTCAAGATGCAAGAGACCCAGTACTTC
TRBJ2-5,few,-,TRBV4-3,CASSQDLRGLPGAQYF,TGCGCCAGCAGCCAAGACCTACGGGGGCTCCCCGGGGCCCAGTACTTC
TRBJ1-6,few,-,TRBV28,CASSSSYNSPLHF,TGTGCCAGCAGCTCCTCCTATAATTCACCCCTCCACTTT
TRBJ2-2,few,-,TRBV7-2,CASSLDFRYTGELFF,TGTGCCAGCAGCTTAGACTTTCGGTACACCGGGGAGCTGTTTTTT
TRBJ2-3,-,TRBD2,TRBV7-8,CASSLGSGVTQYF,TGTGCCAGCAGCTTAGGTAGCGGGGTTACGCAGTATTTT
TRBJ2-3,few,TRBD1,TRBV7-3,CASSPGQPSTADTQYF,TGTGCCAGCAGCCCGGGACAGCCCAGTACCGCAGATACGCAGTATTTT
TRBJ1-4,-,TRBD1,TRBV7-8,CASSWGQGFNEKLFF,TGTGCCAGCAGCTGGGGACAGGGTTTTAATGAAAAACTGTTTTTT
TRBJ2-1,many,-,TRBV29-1,CSVGPGLSSYNEQFF,TGCAGCGTTGGACCCGGGCTTAGCTCCTACAATGAGCAGTTCTTC
TRBJ2-7,-,TRBD1,TRBV6-1,CASSTGDHYKQYF,TGTGCCAGCAGCACAGGGGACCACTACAAGCAGTACTTC
TRBJ2-2,few,-,TRBV12-3/TRBV12-4,CASSRDHGAGELFF,TGTGCCAGCAGCCGGGATCACGGAGCCGGGGAGCTGTTTTTT
TRBJ1-1,-,-,TRBV4-3,CASSQDEGTEAFF,TGCGCCAGCAGCCAAGATGAGGGGACTGAAGCTTTCTTT
TRBJ2-7,few,-,TRBV7-2,CASSLVRSAYEQYF,TGTGCCAGCAGCTTAGTCAGAAGTGCCTACGAGCAGTACTTC
TRBJ2-7,many,TRBD2,TRBV20-1,CSARPSGSLREQYF,TGCAGTGCTAGACCTAGCGGGAGCCTTCGCGAGCAGTACTTC
TRBJ2-1,-,TRBD2,TRBV6-2/TRBV6-3,CASSSIPGTSLSGEQFF,TGTGCCAGCAGTTCCATCCCCGGGACTAGCCTGTCGGGTGAGCAGTTCTTC
TRBJ1-1,-,-,TRBV7-9,CASRRGAANTEAFF,TGTGCCAGCCGCCGGGGGGCGGCGAACACTGAAGCTTTCTTT
TRBJ1-5,many,TRBD1,TRBV9,CASSPETGINQPQHF,TGTGCCAGCAGCCCCGAGACAGGGATCAATCAGCCCCAGCATTTT
TRBJ2-7,-,TRBD2,TRBV7-8,CASSLALAGASISYEQYF,TGTGCCAGCAGCTTAGCTCTAGCGGGGGCGTCGATCTCCTACGAGCAGTACTTC
TRBJ2-7,-,-,TRBV12-3/TRBV12-4,CASSLTYTYEQYF,TGTGCCAGCAGTTTAACGTACACCTACGAGCAGTACTTC
TRBJ2-7,-,TRBD2,TRBV20-1,CSAASSGSWEQYF,TGCAGTGCCGCCTCTAGCGGGAGTTGGGAGCAGTACTTC
TRBJ1-2,-,-,TRBV20-1,CSAIYSGTPYGYTF,TGCAGTGCGATCTATTCCGGGACCCCCTATGGCTACACCTTC
TRBJ2-3,few,TRBD2,TRBV7-9,CASWTSGELDTQYF,TGTGCCAGTTGGACTAGCGGGGAGCTAGATACGCAGTATTTT
TRBJ1-3,few,TRBD1,TRBV29-1,CSVEPTGAPGNTIYF,TGCAGCGTTGAACCTACAGGGGCGCCTGGAAACACCATATATTTT
TRBJ1-6,-,-,TRBV3-1,CASSTRDNSPLHF,TGTGCCAGCAGCACAAGGGATAATTCACCCCTCCACTTT
TRBJ2-7,-,-,TRBV27,CASSKHYEQYF,TGTGCCAGCAGTAAACACTACGAGCAGTACTTC
TRBJ2-3,-,TRBD2,TRBV20-1,CSARVAGLAWGDTQYF,TGCAGTGCTAGAGTGGCGGGACTAGCGTGGGGAGATACGCAGTATTTT
TRBJ2-4,many,TRBD1,TRBV5-1,CASSLRQGQGNIQYF,TGCGCCAGCAGCTTGCGACAGGGACAAGGAAACATTCAGTACTTC
TRBJ2-6,few,TRBD1,TRBV6-1,CASSRDRGAFSGANVLTF,TGTGCCAGCAGTCGGGACAGGGGGGCTTTCTCTGGGGCCAACGTCCTGACTTTC
TRBJ1-6,-,-,TRBV25-1,CASSRGTEISTPLHF,TGTGCCAGCAGCCGCGGGACCGAGATATCGACACCCCTCCACTTT
TRBJ1-1,many,-,TRBV11-2,CASSPEILNEAFF,TGTGCCAGCAGCCCAGAAATACTAAATGAAGCTTTCTTT
TRBJ2-5,-,-,TRBV7-9,CASSLSAGRGGETQYF,TGTGCCAGCAGCTTATCGGCGGGCAGGGGTGGAGAGACCCAGTACTTC
TRBJ2-7,-,-,TRBV29-1,CSVEVAGGYEQYF,TGCAGCGTTGAAGTTGCAGGAGGCTACGAGCAGTACTTC
TRBJ2-1,-,-,TRBV11-1,CAMGPALARGYSYNEQFF,TGTGCCATGGGCCCCGCGCTAGCGAGAGGTTACTCCTACAATGAGCAGTTCTTC
TRBJ2-5,-,-,TRBV6-2/TRBV6-3,CASRSTGFGETQYF,TGTGCCAGCAGATCTACAGGGTTCGGCGAGACCCAGTACTTC
TRBJ2-4,many,-,TRBV28,CASSFPQGMAKNIQYF,TGTGCCAGCAGTTTCCCCCAGGGGATGGCCAAAAACATTCAGTACTTC
TRBJ2-3,-,-,TRBV15,CATSGGGAEDTQYF,TGTGCCACCAGCGGAGGGGGGGCCGAAGATACGCAGTATTTT
TRBJ2-1,-,-,TRBV7-9,CASSPGGAAYNEQFF,TGTGCCAGCAGCCCTGGGGGGGCTGCATACAATGAGCAGTTCTTC
TRBJ1-2,few,-,TRBV10-2,CASSLLWDPHGYTF,TGCGCCAGCAGTTTACTGTGGGACCCCCATGGCTACACCTTC
TRBJ2-1,few,TRBD2,TRBV20-1,CSASSLAGLYNEQFF,TGCAGTGCTTCCTCCCTAGCGGGCCTTTACAATGAGCAGTTCTTC
TRBJ2-1,few,TRBD2,TRBV20-1,CSARDPQRGSYNEQFF,TGCAGTGCTAGAGATCCCCAGCGGGGCTCCTACAATGAGCAGTTCTTC
TRBJ2-6,-,-,TRBV24-1,CATSDTSSGANVLTF,TGTGCCACCAGTGATACGTCGTCTGGGGCCAACGTCCTGACTTTC
TRBJ2-1,few,-,TRBV20-1,CSASFWDGGDEQFF,TGCAGTGCTAGTTTCTGGGACGGGGGCGATGAGCAGTTCTTC
TRBJ1-1,few,-,TRBV13,CASSLGINRNTEAFF,TGTGCCAGCAGCTTAGGAATTAACAGGAACACTGAAGCTTTCTTT
TRBJ2-1,few,-,TRBV7-9,CASSSPNIPEQFF,TGTGCCAGCAGCTCGCCCAATATTCCTGAGCAGTTCTTC
TRBJ2-1,few,-,TRBV28,CASKYRHYNEQFF,TGTGCCAGCAAGTATCGGCACTACAATGAGCAGTTCTTC
TRBJ1-2,few,-,TRBV20-1,CSARGGQNPPYGYTF,TGCAGTGCTAGAGGTGGGCAGAATCCCCCCTATGGCTACACCTTC
TRBJ1-1,few,-,TRBV6-1,CASSGSTYEAFF,TGTGCCAGCAGTGGATCCACCTATGAAGCTTTCTTT
TRBJ2-1,many,-,TRBV4-3,CASTQGPPHNEQFF,TGCGCCAGCACCCAGGGGCCTCCTCACAATGAGCAGTTCTTC
TRBJ1-2,-,TRBD1,TRBV27,CASSLSGQPWSGYTF,TGTGCCAGCAGTTTATCGGGACAGCCTTGGTCTGGCTACACCTTC